The next 24 T cell receptor beta chains were all read from a single sample in a study of response to subunit inactivated influenza vaccine. TCRdb itself ran the RT-PCR reads through MiXCR, one entry per CDR3 protein. Of hundreds of thousands of distinct CDR3 sequences listed, less than 20% were seen once; the top ten hold roughly 11%. Sequences were derived from PBMCs from blood, sampled around 5 days after vaccination. The receptors originated from a man over 45 who received an inactivated influenza vaccine.

V gene TRBV9 combines with J gene TRBJ1-1; D remains ambiguous. Looked up from germline, CDR1 is SGDLS and CDR2 is YYNGEE. The V gene lost 0 bases and the J gene lost 6 bases, with 9 bases spanning the gap. The CDR3 totals 13 residues. The CDR3 DNA reads as TGTGCCAGCAGCGTAGAGTCCCGCCCTGAAGCTTTCTTT. Amino acids: CASSVESRPEAFF.

The chain is built from TRBV2 and TRBJ2-5; 11 bases align to TRBD2. V was pared by 6 bases and J by 1 base, with 7 bases of the junction left unmatched. The germline V gene encodes CDR1 SNHLY and CDR2 FYNNEI. The CDR3 loop spans 16 amino acids. The CDR3 bases are TGTGCCAGCAGACTAGCGGGAGTAGGGGTCCAAGAGACCCAGTACTTC. It specifies CASRLAGVGVQETQYF.

This CDR3 is CASSLVPTGGYTEAFF. CDR3 sequence (DNA): TGCGCCAGCAGCTTGGTGCCGACAGGGGGATACACTGAAGCTTTCTTT. The V call is TRBV5-1, the J call TRBJ1-1; 9 nucleotides agree with TRBD1. CDR1 is SGHRS, CDR2 YFSETQ, per germline. This CDR3 comprises 16 residues. J was trimmed by 3 bases and V by 0 bases; bases with no gene match: 6.

This chain uses TRBV30 with TRBJ2-4; D might be TRBD2 (5 bases). The CDR3 length is 13 residues. CDR1 is GTSNPN and CDR2 is SVGIG in the germline V gene (reference sequence). V gave up 3 bases and J gave up 0 bases, with 6 bases separating them. The CDR3 sequence is CAWSGLAKNIQYF. In DNA, the CDR3 is TGTGCCTGGAGCGGACTAGCCAAAAACATTCAGTACTTC.

This clonotype has only a few counts. The chain uses TRBV2 and TRBJ2-1, with 7 bases fitting TRBD2. This CDR3 contains 15 residues. The germline V gene encodes CDR1 SNHLY and CDR2 FYNNEI. V gave up 6 bases and J gave up 0 bases; unmatched junction bases: 5. The CDR3, as DNA: TGTGCCAGCAGCGAGCGGGGCAACTCCTACAATGAGCAGTTCTTC. Translating gives CASSERGNSYNEQFF.

V usage is TRBV20-1 and J usage is TRBJ2-7; D perhaps matches TRBD1 (6 bases). In germline, CDR1 is DFQATT, CDR2 SNEGSKA (reference sequence). V lost 6 bases and J lost 2, with 23 bases in between. The CDR3 length is 16 residues. The CDR3: CSAGARGQGNTYEQYF. The CDR3, as DNA: TGCAGTGCGGGGGCCAGAGGGCAGGGGAATACCTACGAGCAGTACTTC.

This clonotype was picked up many times. The chain carries TRBV5-5 and TRBJ2-2; 10 bases fit TRBD2. This CDR3 is 17 amino acids long. CDR1 and CDR2 (germline): SGHKS, YYEKEE (reference sequence). V lost 0 bases and J lost 3; bases outside the gene matches: 5. The CDR3 DNA reads as TGTGCCAGCAGCTTGGAGACTAGCGGGTCCTACACCGGGGAGCTGTTTTTT. Amino acid sequence: CASSLETSGSYTGELFF.

The chain employs TRBV20-1 and TRBJ1-6; D is unclear. This CDR3 comprises 11 residues. Germline values: CDR1 DFQATT, CDR2 SNEGSKA (reference sequence). Trimming removed 3 bases from V and 11 bases from J, with 8 bases in between. Here the CDR3 DNA reads TGCAGTGCTAGTGGCCTGACACCCCTCCACTTT. Protein sequence: CSASGLTPLHF.

The gene calls are TRBV9 and TRBJ1-1; 10 bases fit TRBD1. The trim removed 0 bases at V and 3 bases at J, leaving 5 bases unmatched. Germline loops: CDR1 SGDLS, CDR2 YYNGEE. This CDR3 region has 16 residues. Here the CDR3 reads CASSVAGTGVDTEAFF. The CDR3 region has the DNA TGTGCCAGCAGCGTAGCCGGGACAGGGGTAGACACTGAAGCTTTCTTT.

This clonotype was seen a few times. V gene TRBV29-1 combines with J gene TRBJ1-4; D ambiguous. V lost 5 bases to trimming and J lost 2 bases, with 3 bases between them. Germline V gene lookup returns CDR1 SQVTM and CDR2 ANQGSEA. This CDR3 comprises 11 residues. For the CDR3, the DNA is TGCAGCGTTCTGACTAATGAAAAACTGTTTTTT. This sequence encodes CSVLTNEKLFF.

The sample holds a few counts of this clonotype. The chain recombines TRBV12-3 or TRBV12-4 with TRBJ2-4, with 10 bases matching TRBD1. This CDR3 has 14 residues. Losses at the gene ends were 6 bases for V and 4 bases for J; bases not matched to a gene: 3. CDR3 bases: TGTGCCAGCAGCAGGACAGGGGGAAAAAACATTCAGTACTTC. Residues: CASSRTGGKNIQYF.

In its sample, this clonotype was seen a few times. The gene calls are TRBV6-2 or TRBV6-3 and TRBJ2-2; 7 bases map to TRBD1. The CDR3 runs to 17 residues. Germline V lookup: CDR1 MNHEY, CDR2 SVGEGT. V lost 10 bases, J lost 0 bases, and 14 bases stayed unmatched. Written as DNA, the CDR3 is TGTGCCACTACGTCCGTGGGGGACAGAGCGAACACCGGGGAGCTGTTTTTT. Encoded protein: CATTSVGDRANTGELFF.

This chain connects TRBV7-2 to TRBJ1-6; 8 nucleotides match TRBD1. CDR1 and CDR2 (germline): SGHTA, FQGNSA. Trimming removed 8 bases from V and 7 bases from J; junction bases left unmatched: 10. This CDR3 comprises 15 residues. CDR3 in amino acids: CASVLRTGSNSPLHF. CDR3 DNA: TGTGCCAGCGTTCTAAGGACAGGGTCGAATTCACCCCTCCACTTT.

This chain links TRBV7-8 with TRBJ2-3, with D tentatively TRBD1 or TRBD2 (5 bases each). V lost 0 bases and J lost 2, with 9 bases in between. The CDR3 has 15 residues. The germline V gene encodes CDR1 SGHVS and CDR2 FQNEAQ. CDR3 coding DNA: TGTGCCAGCAGCTTAGCGTTGGGGACCACAGATACGCAGTATTTT. Encoded protein: CASSLALGTTDTQYF.

This clonotype was seen at least ten times. The genes are TRBV29-1 and TRBJ2-5; either TRBD1 or TRBD2 may supply D (5 bases each). V was pared by 0 bases and J by 4 bases, with 9 bases between. This CDR3 comprises 13 residues. Per germline, CDR1 SQVTM and CDR2 ANQGSEA. The CDR3 DNA sequence: TGCAGCGTTGAAGAGGGGGTATCAGAGACCCAGTACTTC. This gives the protein CSVEEGVSETQYF.

The chain joins TRBV5-5 to TRBJ1-2; D perhaps matches TRBD1 (5 bases). The CDR3 length is 13 residues. In germline, CDR1 is SGHKS, CDR2 YYEKEE (reference sequence). Trimming left V 6 bases short and J 2 bases short, with 11 bases between. CDR3 residues: CASTLGGNYGYTF. The CDR3 region has the DNA TGTGCCAGCACCCTGGGGGGAAACTATGGCTACACCTTC.

The rearrangement links TRBV6-5 to TRBJ2-3, with 7 positions matching TRBD2. The V segment lost 2 bases and the J segment 6 bases; nucleotides outside the gene matches: 5. CDR3 length equals 14 residues. The germline gives CDR1 MNHEY, CDR2 SVGAGI. The DNA of the CDR3 is TGTGCCAGCAGTTACGGGGGGGGGATCGATACGCAGTATTTT. Translating gives CASSYGGGIDTQYF.

Ten or more counts support this clonotype. This chain joins TRBV7-2 and TRBJ2-5; the match to TRBD1 covers 11 bases. There are 15 residues in the CDR3. The germline gives CDR1 SGHTA, CDR2 FQGNSA. V lost 3 bases to trimming and J lost 5 bases; unmatched junction nucleotides: 5. CDR3 sequence: CASSLGQGGGETQYF. CDR3 coding DNA: TGTGCCAGCAGCTTGGGACAGGGGGGTGGGGAGACCCAGTACTTC.

This clonotype was recorded many times. V is TRBV12-3 or TRBV12-4 and J is TRBJ2-1, with 10 bases matching TRBD2. The length of the CDR3 is 15 residues. V shed 2 bases and J 7 bases; nucleotides not matched to a gene: 5. The CDR3 protein is CASSLRLAGTNEQFF. Written as DNA, the CDR3 is TGTGCCAGCAGTTTACGACTAGCGGGCACAAATGAGCAGTTCTTC.

This clonotype has a handful of counts. CDR3 in amino acids: CASSILAGVSGDTQYF. CDR3 DNA: TGTGCCAGTAGTATTCTAGCGGGTGTAAGTGGAGATACGCAGTATTTT. This sequence joins TRBV19 and TRBJ2-3; TRBD2 aligns across 8 bases. V lost 3 bases, J lost 5 bases, and 10 bases stayed unmatched. Germline CDR1 and CDR2: LNHDA and SQIVND (reference sequence). The CDR3 contains 16 residues.

This chain connects TRBV5-1 to TRBJ2-2; D not resolved. The V and J ends lost 2 bases and 7 bases respectively, with 6 bases between them. CDR1 and CDR2 from the germline V gene are SGHRS and YFSETQ. This CDR3 contains 12 residues. CDR3 sequence: CASSFLIGELFF. CDR3 nucleotides: TGCGCCAGCAGCTTTTTGATCGGGGAGCTGTTTTTT.

Only a few counts were recorded for this clonotype. The chain is built from TRBV5-5 and TRBJ2-2; 9 bases map to TRBD1. In germline, CDR1 is SGHKS, CDR2 YYEKEE (reference sequence). V dropped 5 bases and J dropped 3; count of bases not matched to a gene: 5. The CDR3 covers 15 residues. The CDR3 sequence is CASSQQGADTGELFF. CDR3 nucleotide sequence: TGTGCCAGCAGTCAACAGGGGGCCGACACCGGGGAGCTGTTTTTT.

This clonotype was seen a handful of times. The chain is built from TRBV2 and TRBJ2-2; D remains ambiguous. From germline, CDR1 is SNHLY and CDR2 FYNNEI. The CDR3 has 13 amino acids. The ends were cut back, 7 bases at V and 1 base at J, with 7 bases in the middle. The CDR3: CASTVLNTGELFF. DNA of the CDR3: TGTGCCAGCACCGTACTGAACACCGGGGAGCTGTTTTTT.

The chain carries TRBV20-1 and TRBJ2-3; D remains ambiguous. CDR1 and CDR2 (germline): DFQATT, SNEGSKA (reference sequence). V lost 5 bases and J lost 8, with 23 bases in between. This CDR3 has 15 residues. This chain's CDR3 is CSAPIPPRQVGTQYF. CDR3 sequence (DNA): TGCAGTGCTCCAATTCCGCCTCGTCAGGTCGGTACGCAGTATTTT.